These 5 T cell receptor beta chains came from one sample sequenced in a study of shared clonotypes between healthy human individuals. Assay: immunoSEQ multiplex PCR; the TCRdb copy retains only in-frame clones and omits some. Counted here are around 1.6 million clones, roughly 98% occurring once; the ten biggest clones make up roughly 0.4%. The sample consisted of naive CD4+ T cells sorted from blood. Subset specified: CD45RA+ positively selected. The receptors come from a man under 40 in good health.

Remarks on this clone: One end of the junction varies from germline; a read error may be responsible. This chain joins TRBV29-1 and TRBJ2-3, with D possibly being TRBD1 or TRBD2 (6 bases each). This CDR3 comprises 15 residues. The germline gives CDR1 SQVTM, CDR2 ANQGSEA. DNA of the CDR3: TGCAGCGTCGAAGGGGGGCTCCCAACCACAGATACGCAGTATTTT. Residues: CSVEGGLPTTDTQYF.

The V and J genes are TRBV7-2 and TRBJ2-2; TRBD2 aligns across 8 bases. J was trimmed by 4 bases and V by 1 base; bases with no gene match: 5. The CDR3 sequence is 16 residues long. Per the germline V gene, CDR1 is SGHTA and CDR2 is FQGNSA. The chain's CDR3 is CASSLEGLVGTGELFF. The CDR3, as DNA: TGTGCCAGCAGCTTAGAGGGACTAGTAGGCACCGGGGAGCTGTTTTTT.

In DNA, the CDR3 is TGTGCCAGTAGTGACCCGCCCTATTACGAGCAGTACTTC. It encodes CASSDPPYYEQYF. This chain joins TRBV19 and TRBJ2-7; no firm D call. The germline V and J ends were trimmed by 5 bases and 4 bases, with 12 bases remaining between them. This CDR3 is built from 13 residues. Germline values: CDR1 LNHDA, CDR2 SQIVND (reference sequence).

This sequence joins TRBV28 and TRBJ1-5; 9 bases agree with TRBD1. Germline V CDR1 and CDR2: MDHEN, SYDVKM. The junction had 11 bases not matched to a gene; V was cut back by 5 bases and J by 3 bases. The CDR3 runs 17 residues. The CDR3 here is CASSPSPGQGDNQPQHF. The CDR3 DNA follows: TGTGCCAGCAGTCCATCTCCGGGACAGGGCGACAATCAGCCCCAGCATTTT.

The rearrangement joins TRBV27 to TRBJ2-1; D gene unclear. The CDR3 has 13 residues. Germline-derived CDR1 and CDR2 are MNHEY and SMNVEV (reference sequence). Trimming shortened V by 2 bases and J by 10 bases, and 12 bases separated the two germline ends. The DNA for the CDR3 is TGTGCCAGCAGTTTAGTGCAGGCTGACGAGCAGTTCTTC. Translation: CASSLVQADEQFF.